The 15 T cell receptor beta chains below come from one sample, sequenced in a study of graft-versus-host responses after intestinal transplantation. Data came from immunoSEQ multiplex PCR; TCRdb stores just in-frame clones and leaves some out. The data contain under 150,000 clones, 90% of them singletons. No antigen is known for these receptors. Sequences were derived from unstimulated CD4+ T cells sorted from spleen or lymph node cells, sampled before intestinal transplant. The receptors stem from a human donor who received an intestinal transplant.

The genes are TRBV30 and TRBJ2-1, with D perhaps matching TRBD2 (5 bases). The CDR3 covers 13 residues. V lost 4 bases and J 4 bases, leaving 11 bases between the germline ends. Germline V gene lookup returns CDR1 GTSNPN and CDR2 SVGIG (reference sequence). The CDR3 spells CAWTAELYNEQFF. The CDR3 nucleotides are TGTGCCTGGACAGCGGAGCTATACAATGAGCAGTTCTTC.

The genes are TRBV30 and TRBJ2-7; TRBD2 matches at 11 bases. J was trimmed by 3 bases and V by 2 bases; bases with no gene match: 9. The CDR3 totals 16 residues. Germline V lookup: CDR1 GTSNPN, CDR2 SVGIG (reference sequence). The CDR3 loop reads CAWSPGRLAGYYEQYF. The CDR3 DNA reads TGTGCCTGGAGTCCCGGGAGACTAGCGGGGTACTACGAGCAGTACTTC.

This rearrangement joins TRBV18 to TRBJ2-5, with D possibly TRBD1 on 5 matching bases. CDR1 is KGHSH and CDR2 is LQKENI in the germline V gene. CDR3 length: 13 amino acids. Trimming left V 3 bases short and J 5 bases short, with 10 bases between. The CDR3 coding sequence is TGTGCCAGCTCACCCTCAGGGTCCGAGACCCAGTACTTC. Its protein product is CASSPSGSETQYF. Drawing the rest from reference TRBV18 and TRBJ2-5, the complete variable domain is NAGVMQNPRHLVRRRGQEARLRCSPMKGHSHVYWYRQLPEEGLKFMVYLQKENIIDESGMPKERFSAEFPKEGPSILRIQQVVRGDSAAYFCASSPSGSETQYFGPGTRLLVL.

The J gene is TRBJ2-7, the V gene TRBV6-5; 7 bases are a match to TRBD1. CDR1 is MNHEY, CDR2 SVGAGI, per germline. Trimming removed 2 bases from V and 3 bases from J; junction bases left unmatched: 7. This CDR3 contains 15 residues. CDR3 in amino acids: CASSYTPRGYYEQYF. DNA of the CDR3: TGTGCCAGCAGTTACACCCCCAGGGGGTACTACGAGCAGTACTTC.

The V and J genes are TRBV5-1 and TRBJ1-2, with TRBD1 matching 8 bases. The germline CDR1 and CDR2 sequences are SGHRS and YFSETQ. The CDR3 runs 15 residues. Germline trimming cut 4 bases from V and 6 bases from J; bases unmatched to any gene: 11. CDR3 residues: CASSANGQGWNGYTF. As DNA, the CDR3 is TGCGCCAGCAGCGCTAACGGACAGGGATGGAATGGCTACACCTTC.

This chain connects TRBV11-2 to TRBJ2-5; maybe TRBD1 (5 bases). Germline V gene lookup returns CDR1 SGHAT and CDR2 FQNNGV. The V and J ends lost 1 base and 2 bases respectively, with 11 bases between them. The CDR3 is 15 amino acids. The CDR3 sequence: CASSLAGKGQETQYF. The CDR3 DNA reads TGTGCCAGCAGCTTAGCAGGGAAGGGTCAAGAGACCCAGTACTTC.

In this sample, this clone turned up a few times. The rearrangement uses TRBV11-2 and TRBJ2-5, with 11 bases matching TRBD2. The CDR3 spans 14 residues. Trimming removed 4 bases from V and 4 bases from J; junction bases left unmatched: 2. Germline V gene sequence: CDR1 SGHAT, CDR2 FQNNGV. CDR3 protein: CASSYGLAGETQYF. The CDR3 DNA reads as TGTGCCAGCAGCTACGGACTAGCGGGAGAGACCCAGTACTTC.

In DNA form, the CDR3 reads TGTGCCAGCTCACCGACAGGGAGGTCCGGGGAGCTGTTTTTT. It yields the protein CASSPTGRSGELFF. The V gene is TRBV18, the J gene TRBJ2-2; weak D call: TRBD1 (7 bases). Germline V gives CDR1 KGHSH, CDR2 LQKENI. The CDR3 has 14 residues. Trimming stripped 3 bases from V and 6 bases from J, with 11 bases between.

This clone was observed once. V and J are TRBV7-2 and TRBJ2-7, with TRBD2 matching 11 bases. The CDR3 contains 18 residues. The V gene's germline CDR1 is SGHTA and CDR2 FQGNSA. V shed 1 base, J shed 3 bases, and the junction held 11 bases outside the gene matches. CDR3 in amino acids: CASSLVLALAGGVYEQYF. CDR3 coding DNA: TGTGCCAGCAGCTTAGTTTTGGCCCTAGCGGGGGGCGTCTACGAGCAGTACTTC.

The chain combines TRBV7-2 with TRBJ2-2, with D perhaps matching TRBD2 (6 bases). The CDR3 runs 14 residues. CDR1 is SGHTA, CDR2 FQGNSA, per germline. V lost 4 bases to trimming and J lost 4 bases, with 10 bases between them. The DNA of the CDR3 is TGTGCCAGCAGCTGGGGGGACCTCACCGGGGAGCTGTTTTTT. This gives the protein CASSWGDLTGELFF.

This CDR3 reads CASSQGEILAETDTQYF. CDR3 DNA: TGCGCCAGCAGCCAAGGAGAGATCCTAGCGGAAACAGATACGCAGTATTTT. The J gene is TRBJ2-3, the V gene TRBV4-1; 7 positions match TRBD2. Germline lookup yields CDR1 MGHRA and CDR2 YSYEKL. The CDR3 runs 17 residues. V dropped 1 base and J dropped 3; count of bases not matched to a gene: 10.

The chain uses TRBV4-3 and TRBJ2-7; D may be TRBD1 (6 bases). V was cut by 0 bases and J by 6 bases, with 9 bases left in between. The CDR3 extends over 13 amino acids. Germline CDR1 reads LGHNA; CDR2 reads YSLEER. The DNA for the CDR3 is TGCGCCAGCAGCCAAGAGACAGGTACCGAGCAGTACTTC. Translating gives CASSQETGTEQYF.

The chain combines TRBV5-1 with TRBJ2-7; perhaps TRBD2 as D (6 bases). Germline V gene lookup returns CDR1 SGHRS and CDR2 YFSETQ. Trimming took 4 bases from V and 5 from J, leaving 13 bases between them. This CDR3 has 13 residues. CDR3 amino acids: CASSDGSYDEQYF. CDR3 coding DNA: TGCGCCAGCAGCGACGGGAGTTACGACGAGCAGTACTTC.

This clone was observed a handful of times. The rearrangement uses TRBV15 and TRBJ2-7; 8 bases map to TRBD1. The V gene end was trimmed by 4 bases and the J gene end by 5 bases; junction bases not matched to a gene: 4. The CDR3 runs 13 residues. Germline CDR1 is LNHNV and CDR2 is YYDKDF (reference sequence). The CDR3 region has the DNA TGTGCCACCAGCAAAGGACAGGGCCACGAGCAGTACTTC. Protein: CATSKGQGHEQYF.

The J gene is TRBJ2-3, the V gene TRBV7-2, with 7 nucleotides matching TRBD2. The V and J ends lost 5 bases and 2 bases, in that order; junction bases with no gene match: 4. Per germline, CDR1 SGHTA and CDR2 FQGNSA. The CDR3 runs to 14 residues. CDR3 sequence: CASSRGGYTDTQYF. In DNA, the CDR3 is TGTGCCAGCAGCCGCGGGGGATACACAGATACGCAGTATTTT.